This T cell receptor (beta chain) stems from a study of T-cell reconstitution after alpha-beta-depleted transplantation in children. Findings and limits, study-wide: Newly produced T cells mostly accounted for T-cell counts and diversity one year post-transplant. Alpha-beta T cells about two months after transplant reportedly derived from several hundred expanded graft clones.

V gave up 4 bases and J gave up 4 bases, with 14 bases separating them. Germline-derived CDR1 and CDR2 are LGHNA and YNFKEQ. This CDR3 is built from 15 residues. Unique molecular identifiers were built into the TCRbeta library. TCRdb re-called the PCR reads through MiXCR, storing one row per CDR3 protein. The sample comprises about 110,000 distinct CDR3 sequences, about 6% of which are singletons, and roughly 23% rests with the top ten. In this sample, this clonotype turned up many times. Its antigen is unidentified. Material: PBMCs, mostly from graft donor cells, obtained 360 days after TCRalphabeta/CD19-depleted stem cell transplant. The chain uses TRBV4-2 and TRBJ2-1; D is uncertain. This clonotype was sampled from a male patient under 10 years old who had a stem cell transplant for acute lymphoblastic leukemia, so the T cells may come from the graft donor. CDR3 sequence reads: CASSPSIGRYNEQFF. In DNA, the CDR3 is TGTGCCAGCAGCCCGTCCATAGGCCGGTACAATGAGCAGTTCTTC.